These 5 T cell receptor beta chains were all obtained from the same sample, sequenced in a study of cytomegalovirus exposure and HLA in healthy donors. PCR used 60 Vbeta primers and 13 Jbeta primers. Assay: immunoSEQ multiplex PCR; the TCRdb copy retains only in-frame clones and omits some. The data contain some 160,000 clones, roughly 82% of them singletons. Sample: PBMCs. These receptors originate from a woman between 45 and 65 years old in good health and CMV-seronegative.

This sequence joins TRBV6-1 and TRBJ1-1, with D perhaps matching TRBD1 (5 bases). The V end was cut by 6 bases, the J end by 4 bases, with 12 bases between. CDR1 is MNHNS, CDR2 SASEGT, per germline. The CDR3 is 13 amino acids. CDR3 nucleotide sequence: TGTGCCAGCAGCCAGGGTCTAAGCACTGAAGCTTTCTTT. It codes for CASSQGLSTEAFF.

This clone was seen a handful of times. The genes are TRBV5-4 and TRBJ1-1; D is possibly TRBD1 (6 bases). V was shortened by 1 base and J by 3 bases, with 7 bases between the two germline ends. The CDR3 runs 13 residues. Per the germline V gene, CDR1 is SGHNT and CDR2 is YYREEE (reference sequence). CDR3 protein: CASSLWGHTEAFF. The CDR3 DNA reads as TGTGCCAGCAGCTTGTGGGGGCACACTGAAGCTTTCTTT.

The rearrangement joins TRBV6-1 to TRBJ2-1; 7 positions match TRBD1. The CDR3 totals 14 residues. Trimming cost V 8 bases and J 5 bases; bases outside gene matches: 9. Germline loops: CDR1 MNHNS, CDR2 SASEGT. The chain's CDR3 is CASGGQVVNNEQFF. The CDR3 bases are TGTGCCAGCGGCGGACAGGTTGTCAACAATGAGCAGTTCTTC.

V usage is TRBV7-8 and J usage is TRBJ1-5; 8 bases match TRBD1. There are 15 residues in the CDR3. The V gene's germline CDR1 is SGHVS and CDR2 FQNEAQ. The junction had 8 bases not matched to a gene; V was cut back by 5 bases and J by 5 bases. The CDR3 reads CASSPRTGFDQPQHF. CDR3 DNA sequence: TGTGCCAGCAGCCCACGGACAGGGTTTGATCAGCCCCAGCATTTT.

A few counts support this clone. The rearrangement links TRBV9 to TRBJ1-2, with D hard to call. V gave up 0 bases and J gave up 4 bases, with 13 bases separating them. The V gene's germline CDR1 is SGDLS and CDR2 YYNGEE. The CDR3 length is 15 residues. In nucleotides, the CDR3 is TGTGCCAGCAGCGTAGGTCCCAGAGAGGGCTATGGCTACACCTTC. It translates to CASSVGPREGYGYTF.